Following are 9 T cell receptor beta chains from one sample sequenced in a study of T cell responses to AZD1222 COVID-19 vaccine. Here immunoSEQ multiplex PCR was the method, and the copy in TCRdb shows in-frame clones only, minus some. The sample includes 150,000 to 200,000 clones, about 89% seen only once; the top ten take around 2.9%. Sample: peripheral blood, taken on day 0 of MenACWY control vaccination. The source of these receptors is an adult in good health.

The chain uses TRBV19 and TRBJ1-5; unclear D gene. CDR1 is LNHDA and CDR2 is SQIVND in the germline V gene (reference sequence). There are 15 residues in the CDR3. The ends were cut back, 7 bases at V and 3 bases at J, with 16 bases in the middle. The CDR3 spells CASTPRGRLNQPQHF. The DNA for the CDR3 is TGTGCCAGTACTCCCCGGGGTCGCCTCAATCAGCCCCAGCATTTT. Looking up the rest from reference TRBV19 and TRBJ1-5 gives the full variable domain: DGGITQSPKYLFRKEGQNVTLSCEQNLNHDAMYWYRQDPGQGLRLIYYSQIVNDFQKGDIAEGYSVSREKKESFPLTVTSAQKNPTAFYLCASTPRGRLNQPQHFGDGTRLSIL.

This chain joins TRBV28 and TRBJ1-2; D remains unclear. Trimming pared 1 base from V and 7 bases from J, leaving 4 bases between. Per the germline V gene, CDR1 is MDHEN and CDR2 is SYDVKM. The CDR3 has 11 residues. CDR3 bases: TGTGCCAGCAGTTTATATGGTGGCTACACCTTC. Translation gives CASSLYGGYTF.

This chain uses TRBV30 with TRBJ2-2; 11 nucleotides agree with TRBD1. CDR1 and CDR2 (germline): GTSNPN, SVGIG (reference sequence). The trim removed 0 bases at V and 3 bases at J, leaving 6 bases unmatched. The CDR3 has 17 residues. The DNA of the CDR3 is TGTGCCTGGAGTGTGGGGACAGGGGGAGCGGACACCGGGGAGCTGTTTTTT. Translating it yields CAWSVGTGGADTGELFF.

This clone was detected only once. V usage is TRBV2 and J usage is TRBJ2-7; D is unresolved. In germline, CDR1 is SNHLY, CDR2 FYNNEI. The CDR3 runs to 14 residues. The V and J ends lost 1 base and 3 bases respectively, with 10 bases between them. CDR3 residues: CASSEEAGSYEQYF. DNA of the CDR3: TGTGCCAGCAGTGAAGAGGCAGGTAGCTACGAGCAGTACTTC. Combining the CDR3 with reference TRBV2 and TRBJ2-7 gives the whole variable domain EPEVTQTPSHQVTQMGQEVILRCVPISNHLYFYWYRQILGQKVEFLVSFYNNEISEKSEIFDDQFSVERPDGSNFTLKIRSTKLEDSAMYFCASSEEAGSYEQYFGPGTRLTVT.

The V gene is TRBV4-2, the J gene TRBJ2-7, with D perhaps TRBD2 (6 bases). The V and J ends lost 0 bases and 3 bases respectively, with 21 bases between them. The CDR3 totals 18 residues. CDR1 and CDR2 from the germline V gene are LGHNA and YNFKEQ. The CDR3 coding sequence is TGTGCCAGCAGCCAAGAACCCCTGGGACCGGGAGCGGTCTACGAGCAGTACTTC. Protein sequence: CASSQEPLGPGAVYEQYF.

V gene TRBV12-3 or TRBV12-4 combines with J gene TRBJ2-5; a weak D match, TRBD1 (5 bases). Trimming took 3 bases from V and 3 from J, leaving 8 bases between them. This CDR3 spans 13 amino acids. CDR3: CASSLEQEETQYF. DNA for the CDR3: TGTGCCAGCAGTTTGGAACAGGAAGAGACCCAGTACTTC.

J is TRBJ2-3 and V is TRBV5-1; TRBD2 is a possible D gene (6 bases). Germline CDR1 SGHRS, CDR2 YFSETQ. CDR3 size: 15 residues. The V end was cut by 7 bases, the J end by 0 bases, with 15 bases between. In DNA, the CDR3 is TGCGCCAGCGGTCTTAGCGGCCCGAGCACAGATACGCAGTATTTT. As protein: CASGLSGPSTDTQYF.

This chain joins TRBV6-5 and TRBJ1-5; 10 nucleotides match TRBD1. Losses at the gene ends were 2 bases for V and 7 bases for J; bases not matched to a gene: 8. Germline V lookup: CDR1 MNHEY, CDR2 SVGAGI. The CDR3 contains 16 residues. In nucleotides, the CDR3 is TGTGCCAGCAGTTACCCGCGACAGGGGGCGAGCCAGCCCCAGCATTTT. This codes for CASSYPRQGASQPQHF.

This sequence joins TRBV12-3 or TRBV12-4 and TRBJ1-1, with D hard to call. Trimming left V 7 bases short and J 1 base short, with 7 bases between. The CDR3 is made up of 12 amino acids. This CDR3 is CASTWGNTEAFF. In DNA, the CDR3 is TGTGCCAGCACCTGGGGGAACACTGAAGCTTTCTTT.